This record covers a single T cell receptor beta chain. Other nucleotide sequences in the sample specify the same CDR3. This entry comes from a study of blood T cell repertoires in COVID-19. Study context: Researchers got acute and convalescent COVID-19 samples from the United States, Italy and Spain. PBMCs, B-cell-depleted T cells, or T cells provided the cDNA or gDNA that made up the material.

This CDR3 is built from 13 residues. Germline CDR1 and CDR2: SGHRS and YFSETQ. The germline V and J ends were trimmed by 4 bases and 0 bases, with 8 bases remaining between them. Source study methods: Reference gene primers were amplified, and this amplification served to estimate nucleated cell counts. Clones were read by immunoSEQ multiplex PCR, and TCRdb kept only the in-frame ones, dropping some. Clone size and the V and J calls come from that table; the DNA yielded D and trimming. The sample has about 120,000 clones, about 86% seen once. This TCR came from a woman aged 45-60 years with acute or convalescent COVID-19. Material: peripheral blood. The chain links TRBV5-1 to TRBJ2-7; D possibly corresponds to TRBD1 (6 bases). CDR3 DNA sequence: TGCGCCAGCAGCCGGGACACCTCCTACGAGCAGTACTTC. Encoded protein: CASSRDTSYEQYF.